The T cell receptor (beta chain) described here comes from a study of neurological immune-mediated disorders. Trimming shortened V by 9 bases and J by 7 bases, and 25 bases separated the two germline ends. Germline lookup yields CDR1 MGHRA and CDR2 YSYEKL. This CDR3 has 15 residues. The cDNA was generated by 5'RACE with 10-nucleotide random UMIs. One entry per CDR3 protein results from TCRdb running MiXCR on the 5' RACE reads. The sample has about 41,000 distinct CDR3 sequences, approximately 15% seen once. Sequencing was carried out using CD4+ T cells from blood. The receptor's source is a woman aged 55-75 years with HTLV-1-associated myelopathy (HAM/TSP). The V and J genes are TRBV4-1 and TRBJ2-7; D may be TRBD1 (7 bases). The CDR3 DNA is TGCGCCAGTACCAAAGATTATCTACAGGGGAGGGAGCAGTACTTC. Amino acid sequence: CASTKDYLQGREQYF.